These T cell receptor beta chains were read from a single sample in a study of T cells after yellow fever vaccination. TCRdb itself ran the 5' RACE reads through MiXCR, one entry per CDR3 protein. The sample records about 400,000 distinct CDR3 sequences, approximately 6% being singletons. Sequences were derived from PBMCs, sampled 5 days after the yellow fever booster vaccination. These receptors all come from a man aged 25 to 40 who received the YFV17D yellow fever vaccine. Both conserved end residues are part of each CDR3. The D gene is left open where the match is weak. The listing skips clone size in some rows; elsewhere it reads once, few, many or a size class.

D gene: -; CDR3 length: 11; J gene: TRBJ2-7; V gene: TRBV25-1; clone size: many; CDR3 protein: CASSESYEQYF; CDR3 DNA: TGTGCCAGCAGTGAATCCTACGAGCAGTACTTC
D gene: -; CDR3 length: 14; J gene: TRBJ2-7; V gene: TRBV20-1; clone size: -; CDR3 protein: CSARGRDLVYEQYF; CDR3 DNA: TGCAGTGCTAGAGGCCGGGACTTGGTCTACGAGCAGTACTTC
D gene: -; CDR3 length: 14; J gene: TRBJ2-5; V gene: TRBV7-2; clone size: -; CDR3 protein: CASSLGLAEQTQYF; CDR3 DNA: TGTGCCAGCAGCTTAGGGTTAGCGGAACAGACCCAGTACTTC
D gene: -; CDR3 length: 14; J gene: TRBJ2-1; V gene: TRBV20-1; clone size: -; CDR3 protein: CSASVGGTNNEQFF; CDR3 DNA: TGCAGTGCTAGCGTGGGCGGGACAAACAATGAGCAGTTCTTC
D gene: -; CDR3 length: 15; J gene: TRBJ2-3; V gene: TRBV5-4; clone size: -; CDR3 protein: CASSLSSGSTDTQYF; CDR3 DNA: TGTGCCAGCAGCTTGTCATCCGGGAGCACAGATACGCAGTATTTT
D gene: -; CDR3 length: 18; J gene: TRBJ2-2; V gene: TRBV4-2; clone size: -; CDR3 protein: CASSQTSGDHANTGELFF; CDR3 DNA: TGTGCCAGCAGCCAGACATCAGGGGACCACGCGAACACCGGGGAGCTGTTTTTT
D gene: TRBD2; CDR3 length: 16; J gene: TRBJ2-5; V gene: TRBV5-4; clone size: few; CDR3 protein: CASSFPAGEGLETQYF; CDR3 DNA: TGTGCCAGCAGCTTCCCAGCGGGAGAAGGGCTAGAGACCCAGTACTTC
D gene: -; CDR3 length: 16; J gene: TRBJ1-1; V gene: TRBV20-1; clone size: few; CDR3 protein: CSATTGPIELIRSAFF; CDR3 DNA: TGCAGTGCTACCACAGGCCCGATAGAGTTAATTCGTTCGGCTTTCTTT
D gene: TRBD2; CDR3 length: 17; J gene: TRBJ2-7; V gene: TRBV11-2; clone size: -; CDR3 protein: CASSLEVSRLAGVRQYF; CDR3 DNA: TGTGCCAGCAGCTTAGAGGTTTCGCGGCTAGCGGGGGTTAGGCAGTACTTC
D gene: -; CDR3 length: 18; J gene: TRBJ2-1; V gene: TRBV20-1; clone size: many; CDR3 protein: CSAIDGRLTLRGSNEQFF; CDR3 DNA: TGCAGTGCTATCGACGGGCGGTTGACGCTTCGAGGGAGCAATGAGCAGTTCTTC
D gene: -; CDR3 length: 13; J gene: TRBJ2-7; V gene: TRBV20-1; clone size: few; CDR3 protein: CSAIDGNSYEQYF; CDR3 DNA: TGCAGTGCTATCGACGGGAACTCCTACGAGCAGTACTTC
D gene: -; CDR3 length: 9; J gene: TRBJ2-7; V gene: TRBV24-1; clone size: few; CDR3 protein: CATSAGECF; CDR3 DNA: TGTGCCACCAGTGCAGGGGAATGCTTC
D gene: TRBD1; CDR3 length: 14; J gene: TRBJ2-5; V gene: TRBV12-3/TRBV12-4; clone size: -; CDR3 protein: CASSIYRGGETQYF; CDR3 DNA: TGTGCCAGCAGTATTTACAGGGGTGGGGAGACCCAGTACTTC
D gene: TRBD2; CDR3 length: 14; J gene: TRBJ2-3; V gene: TRBV20-1; clone size: few; CDR3 protein: CSARRLAGTDTQYF; CDR3 DNA: TGCAGTGCTCGTAGACTAGCGGGCACAGATACGCAGTATTTT
D gene: -; CDR3 length: 14; J gene: TRBJ2-3; V gene: TRBV5-5; clone size: -; CDR3 protein: CASSLLQITDTQYF; CDR3 DNA: TGTGCCAGCAGCTTGCTACAGATCACAGATACGCAGTATTTT
D gene: -; CDR3 length: 16; J gene: TRBJ2-1; V gene: TRBV5-4; clone size: -; CDR3 protein: CASRPSGLAFYNEQFF; CDR3 DNA: TGTGCCAGCCGGCCGTCGGGTCTAGCCTTCTACAATGAGCAGTTCTTC
D gene: -; CDR3 length: 14; J gene: TRBJ2-5; V gene: TRBV4-1; clone size: many; CDR3 protein: CASSQPSGGETQYF; CDR3 DNA: TGCGCCAGCAGCCAACCTTCGGGTGGTGAGACCCAGTACTTC
D gene: TRBD2; CDR3 length: 14; J gene: TRBJ2-1; V gene: TRBV6-2/TRBV6-3; clone size: many; CDR3 protein: CASMGLADYNEQFF; CDR3 DNA: TGTGCCAGCATGGGACTAGCGGATTACAATGAGCAGTTCTTC
D gene: TRBD2; CDR3 length: 17; J gene: TRBJ2-1; V gene: TRBV6-5; clone size: -; CDR3 protein: CASSYSGLEGGFNEQFF; CDR3 DNA: TGTGCCAGCAGTTACTCGGGACTAGAGGGAGGATTCAATGAGCAGTTCTTC
D gene: -; CDR3 length: 15; J gene: TRBJ2-3; V gene: TRBV9; clone size: many; CDR3 protein: CASSVEGYGADTQYF; CDR3 DNA: TGTGCCAGCAGCGTAGAAGGGTACGGGGCAGATACGCAGTATTTT
D gene: TRBD2; CDR3 length: 17; J gene: TRBJ2-1; V gene: TRBV5-7; clone size: -; CDR3 protein: CASSPAVASGRKNEQFF; CDR3 DNA: TGTGCCAGCAGCCCCGCCGTGGCTAGCGGGAGGAAGAATGAGCAGTTCTTC
D gene: -; CDR3 length: 14; J gene: TRBJ2-7; V gene: TRBV5-1; clone size: -; CDR3 protein: CASSLGSEVDEQYF; CDR3 DNA: TGCGCCAGCAGCTTGGGTAGCGAGGTGGACGAGCAGTACTTC
D gene: -; CDR3 length: 12; J gene: TRBJ2-3; V gene: TRBV6-5; clone size: -; CDR3 protein: CASSTIGDTQYF; CDR3 DNA: TGTGCCAGCAGTACTATCGGAGATACGCAGTATTTT
D gene: -; CDR3 length: 14; J gene: TRBJ2-7; V gene: TRBV23-1; clone size: -; CDR3 protein: CASSQKTGTYELYF; CDR3 DNA: TGCGCCAGCAGTCAAAAGACAGGTACCTACGAGCTGTACTTC
D gene: -; CDR3 length: 17; J gene: TRBJ2-7; V gene: TRBV29-1; clone size: few; CDR3 protein: CSVETPLKGHDPYEQYF; CDR3 DNA: TGCAGCGTTGAGACACCCTTAAAAGGACACGATCCCTACGAGCAGTACTTC
D gene: TRBD2; CDR3 length: 15; J gene: TRBJ2-1; V gene: TRBV10-1; clone size: many; CDR3 protein: CASRLTSGMNNEQFF; CDR3 DNA: TGCGCCAGCAGGCTGACTAGCGGGATGAACAATGAGCAGTTCTTC